A selection of T cell receptor beta chains follows, all from one sample in a study of T-cell reconstitution after alpha-beta-depleted transplantation in children. TCRdb re-called the PCR reads with MiXCR, one entry per CDR3 protein. The sample gives a few hundred thousand distinct CDR3 sequences, under 8.5% of which show up once; 5.5% is in the top ten. The sequenced sample was PBMCs, obtained before TCRalphabeta/CD19-depleted stem cell transplant. The origin of the receptors is a boy aged 2 to 10 with acute lymphoblastic leukemia, due to receive a stem cell transplant. Each CDR3 is given with its conserved first and last residue. The D gene is left open where the match is weak. Clone size is shown for a subset of rows, as once, few, many or a class of expanded clone.

d_call	v_call	j_call	clone_size	cdr3_aa	cdr3_nt
NA	TRBV7-2	TRBJ2-1	few	CASLRPGSSSYNEQFF	TGTGCCAGCCTCCGTCCTGGGTCGAGCTCCTACAATGAGCAGTTCTTC
TRBD2	TRBV7-2	TRBJ2-5	few	CASSLAVAGAPQETQYF	TGTGCCAGCAGCTTAGCGGTAGCGGGAGCACCTCAAGAGACCCAGTACTTC
TRBD2	TRBV7-2	TRBJ2-1	many	CASRLGLAGNEQFF	TGTGCCAGCAGATTAGGGCTAGCGGGGAACGAGCAGTTCTTC
NA	TRBV18	TRBJ1-2	NA	CASSPSLSSIGGHGYTF	TGTGCCAGCTCACCAAGTCTCTCTTCTATTGGAGGTCATGGCTACACCTTC
TRBD1	TRBV28	TRBJ2-7	many	CASSLPGTGYEQYF	TGTGCCAGCAGTTTACCCGGGACAGGGTACGAGCAGTACTTC
NA	TRBV20-1	TRBJ1-1	many	CSASGNTEAFF	TGCAGTGCTAGTGGGAACACTGAAGCTTTCTTT
NA	TRBV28	TRBJ1-5	few	CASTWTRNPKQPQHF	TGTGCCAGCACCTGGACCCGCAACCCGAAACAGCCCCAGCATTTT
NA	TRBV20-1	TRBJ2-1	few	CSAKAPLAANEQFF	TGCAGTGCTAAGGCCCCGTTAGCGGCTAATGAGCAGTTCTTC
NA	TRBV6-2/TRBV6-3	TRBJ1-6	NA	CASSYSLDHSPLHF	TGTGCCAGCAGTTACTCCCTCGACCATTCACCCCTCCACTTT
NA	TRBV7-2	TRBJ2-2	many	CASSLYAATFPGELFF	TGTGCCAGCAGCTTATACGCGGCCACCTTTCCCGGGGAGCTGTTTTTT
TRBD1	TRBV28	TRBJ2-1	many	CASSFLSRDRGLNEQFF	TGTGCCAGCAGTTTCTTGAGTCGGGACAGGGGATTGAATGAGCAGTTCTTC
TRBD2	TRBV15	TRBJ2-5	NA	CATSRDQAGGQETQYF	TGTGCCACCAGCAGAGATCAGGCGGGGGGGCAAGAGACCCAGTACTTC
TRBD1	TRBV20-1	TRBJ2-5	many	CSARDHTTGDQETQYF	TGCAGTGCTAGAGACCACACGACAGGGGACCAAGAGACCCAGTACTTC
NA	TRBV7-2	TRBJ1-5	many	CASSTQVGVNQPQHF	TGTGCCAGCAGCACTCAGGTCGGGGTTAATCAGCCCCAGCATTTT
NA	TRBV25-1	TRBJ1-1	many	CASSEYSEAFF	TGTGCCAGCAGTGAGTACTCTGAAGCTTTCTTT
NA	TRBV5-5	TRBJ2-7	many	CASSLDPGSYEQYF	TGTGCCAGCAGCCTCGACCCGGGCTCCTACGAGCAGTACTTC
NA	TRBV6-5	TRBJ1-3	NA	CASSSTRFPGNTIYF	TGTGCCAGCAGTTCGACTCGTTTTCCTGGAAACACCATATATTTT
NA	TRBV10-2	TRBJ2-3	many	CASRGGTSTDTQYF	TGCGCCAGCAGAGGCGGGACTAGCACAGATACGCAGTATTTT
NA	TRBV30	TRBJ2-2	few	CAWNTDLNTGELFF	TGTGCCTGGAATACAGACCTAAACACCGGGGAGCTGTTTTTT
NA	TRBV5-5	TRBJ1-1	once	CASSREIMNTEAFF	TGTGCCAGCAGTCGGGAGATCATGAACACTGAAGCTTTCTTT
NA	TRBV7-9	TRBJ1-5	few	CASSQLDQPQHF	TGTGCCAGCAGCCAGTTGGATCAGCCCCAGCATTTT
NA	TRBV27	TRBJ1-4	many	CASSLSYGTVSTNEKLFF	TGTGCCAGCAGTTTATCTTATGGGACGGTGTCAACTAATGAAAAACTGTTTTTT
TRBD2	TRBV7-9	TRBJ2-7	few	CASSARTSGGYEQYF	TGTGCCAGCAGCGCGCGGACATCGGGGGGCTACGAGCAGTACTTC
NA	TRBV12-3/TRBV12-4	TRBJ2-7	many	CASSPSGEQYF	TGTGCCAGCAGCCCCTCCGGAGAGCAGTACTTC
TRBD1	TRBV28	TRBJ2-5	few	CASRDTGAETQYF	TGTGCCAGCAGGGATACAGGGGCAGAGACCCAGTACTTC
NA	TRBV7-2	TRBJ2-7	few	CASEGQREQYF	TGTGCCAGCGAAGGACAGCGCGAGCAGTACTTC
NA	TRBV20-1	TRBJ2-3	many	CSARDRVWGDTQYF	TGCAGTGCTAGAGACAGGGTATGGGGAGATACGCAGTATTTT
NA	TRBV4-2	TRBJ1-2	NA	CASSQDSGGLGYGYTF	TGTGCCAGCAGCCAAGATTCTGGGGGGCTTGGCTATGGCTACACCTTC
TRBD1	TRBV5-4	TRBJ2-1	few	CASSLGDRLYNEQFF	TGTGCCAGCAGCTTGGGGGACAGGCTGTACAATGAGCAGTTCTTC
NA	TRBV11-2	TRBJ1-5	many	CASSLSGRQPQHF	TGTGCCAGCAGCTTAAGCGGTCGGCAGCCCCAGCATTTT
TRBD2	TRBV29-1	TRBJ2-1	many	CSVEGLAGVNYNEQFF	TGCAGCGTTGAGGGACTAGCGGGAGTTAACTACAATGAGCAGTTCTTC
NA	TRBV11-2	TRBJ1-6	few	CASSLTTGSHYNSPLHF	TGTGCCAGCAGCTTAACAACCGGCTCCCACTATAATTCACCCCTCCACTTT
TRBD2	TRBV20-1	TRBJ2-7	many	CSARLETSGWPWHEQYF	TGCAGTGCTAGATTGGAGACTAGCGGGTGGCCTTGGCACGAGCAGTACTTC
NA	TRBV7-9	TRBJ1-6	many	CASSLGLKQMRAPLHF	TGTGCCAGCAGCTTAGGGCTGAAACAGATGCGGGCACCCCTCCACTTT
NA	TRBV12-3/TRBV12-4	TRBJ2-1	many	CASSLAGGIMKEQFF	TGTGCCAGCAGTTTAGCGGGGGGAATAATGAAGGAGCAGTTCTTC
NA	TRBV29-1	TRBJ2-7	many	CSGAGPNLYEQYF	TGCAGCGGGGCCGGGCCAAATCTATACGAGCAGTACTTC
TRBD1	TRBV28	TRBJ1-3	many	CASSLPQGATGNTIYF	TGTGCCAGCAGCTTACCCCAGGGGGCGACAGGAAACACCATATATTTT
TRBD1	TRBV9	TRBJ1-4	few	CASSRLDRGQLVEKLFF	TGTGCCAGCAGCCGTCTGGACAGGGGGCAATTGGTTGAAAAACTGTTTTTT
NA	TRBV4-2	TRBJ2-1	many	CASSQEVAGYNEQFF	TGTGCCAGCAGCCAAGAAGTTGCAGGGTACAATGAGCAGTTCTTC
NA	TRBV11-2	TRBJ2-7	many	CASSFTSQVGGEQYF	TGTGCCAGCAGCTTTACCAGCCAAGTTGGAGGCGAGCAGTACTTC
NA	TRBV3-1	TRBJ1-4	few	CASSHYGRSNEKLFF	TGTGCCAGCAGCCACTACGGACGGAGTAATGAAAAACTGTTTTTT
TRBD2	TRBV28	TRBJ2-1	many	CASSVTSGRGEQFF	TGTGCCAGCAGTGTAACTAGCGGGAGGGGTGAGCAGTTCTTC
NA	TRBV12-3/TRBV12-4	TRBJ1-5	many	CASSLSRVGNQPQHF	TGTGCCAGCAGTTTGAGCAGGGTAGGCAATCAGCCCCAGCATTTT
TRBD1	TRBV18	TRBJ1-5	NA	CASSPRGQGGNSNQPQHF	TGTGCCAGCTCTCCCAGAGGACAGGGAGGGAATAGCAATCAGCCCCAGCATTTT
NA	TRBV9	TRBJ2-7	NA	CASSDQGTPYEQYF	TGTGCCAGCAGCGACCAGGGTACCCCATACGAGCAGTACTTC
NA	TRBV28	TRBJ2-5	few	CASSNVQALTQYF	TGTGCCAGCAGTAACGTACAAGCGTTGACCCAGTACTTC
NA	TRBV28	TRBJ1-4	many	CASSDYEKLFF	TGTGCCAGCAGTGATTATGAAAAACTGTTTTTT
NA	TRBV18	TRBJ2-3	NA	CASTSKGFGTDTQYF	TGTGCCAGCACATCGAAGGGGTTTGGCACAGATACGCAGTATTTT